This note documents a single T cell receptor beta chain sequence. Its target is unknown. This sample is part of a study of T cell responses to AZD1222 COVID-19 vaccine. General study results and limits: Among vaccine-associated CD4 TCRs, coverage spanned spike, with dominance at 160-218 and 743-854. There were repertoire samples only from the period after the peak T cell response. Seropositive status at baseline applied to only five to seven AZD1222 recipients. The sample set comprised mostly white British donors with more females, and clonal diversity was possibly underestimated.

The V and J ends lost 4 bases and 4 bases, in that order; junction bases with no gene match: 24. The CDR3 sequence is 20 residues long. Measured with immunoSEQ multiplex PCR; TCRdb has only the in-frame clones, and not every one. The sample includes about 140,000 clones, over 75% of them seen just once. This clonotype was obtained from an adult in good health. The sequencing here drew on peripheral blood, taken on day 0 of AZD1222 vaccination. This chain uses TRBV5-3 with TRBJ1-2; 8 bases line up with TRBD1. TRBV5-3 carries the ORF label, with uncertain function. DNA of the CDR3: TGTGCCAGAAGCAAGTATGAACGGACAGGGAAGATTGATATAAGCTATGGCTACACCTTC. Translated: CARSKYERTGKIDISYGYTF.